This record concerns one T cell receptor beta chain sequence. The protocol was immunoSEQ multiplex PCR, while the TCRdb copy is restricted to in-frame clones and leaves out a portion. The sample lists about 2.2 million clones; about 93% were seen once. This sample is part of a study of shared clonotypes between healthy human individuals. Naive CD8 cells were CD45RO-negative, positively selected for CCR7, excluding terminally differentiated effector memory CD45RA+ cells. Germline V gives CDR1 SQVTM, CDR2 ANQGSEA. V trimming: 3 bases; J trimming: 1 base; junction bases outside the gene matches: 8. The CDR3 totals 15 residues.

The sequenced material came from naive CD8+ T cells from PBMCs. The chain is built from TRBV29-1 and TRBJ1-2; 7 bases fit TRBD1. The sequence was obtained from a man between 18 and 35 years old in good health. Some clones in this sample may be carry-over from other donors' samples. Here the CDR3 DNA reads TGCAGCGTTGATCTCGGCAGGGGGGATAACTATGGCTACACCTTC. Translation: CSVDLGRGDNYGYTF.